This T cell receptor beta chain was captured in a study of T-cell reconstitution after alpha-beta-depleted transplantation in children. Findings of the study overall: The high TCRbeta diversity at day 60 in some patients came from surviving recipient T cells and thymic progenitors. Alpha-beta T cells about two months after transplant reportedly derived from several hundred expanded graft clones. Among T cells one year after transplant, newly produced cells accounted for most counts and diversity.

The length of the CDR3 is 16 residues. The germline gives CDR1 SEHNR, CDR2 FQNEAQ (reference sequence). The ends were cut back, 0 bases at V and 4 bases at J, with 15 bases in the middle. This clonotype was seen only a few times. Its antigen remains unidentified. Unique molecular identifiers were used to barcode this TCRbeta library. In TCRdb, the PCR reads were re-called with MiXCR into one record per CDR3 protein. The sample includes just over 950,000 distinct CDR3 sequences, about 29% of them seen just once. J is TRBJ1-2 and V is TRBV7-9; TRBD1 might be the D (6 bases). Sequencing was performed on PBMCs, mostly from graft donor cells, taken 360 days after TCRalphabeta/CD19-depleted stem cell transplant. This TCR was recovered from a boy younger than two who had a stem cell transplant for SCID, so the T cells may come from the graft donor. CDR3: CASSLARGGSFYGYTF. The CDR3, as DNA: TGTGCCAGCAGCTTAGCGCGAGGGGGAAGCTTCTATGGCTACACCTTC.